This T cell receptor beta chain originates from a study of blood T cell repertoires in COVID-19. Across the study: PBMCs, B-cell-depleted T cells, or T cells provided the cDNA or gDNA that made up the material.

V was shortened by 1 base and J by 0 bases, with 10 bases between the two germline ends. The CDR3 has 16 residues. Germline CDR1 LNHNV, CDR2 YYDKDF (reference sequence). Using immunoSEQ multiplex PCR, the repertoire was profiled, and TCRdb retains in-frame clones only, with some absent. The sample shows approximately 77,000 clones, 75% to 85% of them seen only once. This sequence joins TRBV15 and TRBJ1-5; D ambiguous. The source is a woman in her 70s with acute or convalescent COVID-19. The sequenced material came from peripheral blood. CDR3: CATSRGLGISNQPQHF. DNA of the CDR3: TGTGCCACCAGCAGAGGTTTGGGCATTAGCAATCAGCCCCAGCATTTT. The variable domain in full, completed from reference TRBV15 and TRBJ1-5, reads DAMVIQNPRYQVTQFGKPVTLSCSQTLNHNVMYWYQQKSSQAPKLLFHYYDKDFNNEADTPDNFQSRRPNTSFCFLDIRSPGLGDTAMYLCATSRGLGISNQPQHFGDGTRLSIL.